This T cell receptor beta chain emerged from a study of blood T cell repertoires in COVID-19. At the level of the study: Sites across the United States, Italy and Spain contributed samples from acute and convalescent COVID-19. From T cells, B-cell-depleted T cells, or PBMCs came the material, which was cDNA or gDNA.

Participants' own reports of clinical history determined their cohort assignment. Only in-frame clones appear in the TCRdb table, and some are missing; sequencing was by immunoSEQ multiplex PCR. The sample lists a few hundred thousand clones, roughly 89% occurring once. CDR3 size: 14 residues. Germline assignment: CDR1 LGHDT and CDR2 YNNKEL (reference sequence). V was cut by 4 bases and J by 2 bases, with 10 bases left in between. This receptor was identified in a man between 18 and 29 years old with acute COVID-19. Sequencing was performed on PBMCs or T cells enriched from blood (not recorded which). The chain links TRBV3-1 (or the pseudogene TRBV3-2) to TRBJ2-3; TRBD1 is a possible D gene (6 bases). The CDR3 is CASSPRQVTDTQYF. The CDR3 nucleotides read TGTGCCAGCAGCCCTCGACAGGTCACAGATACGCAGTATTTT.